This TCR beta chain derives from a study of T cell repertoires in cytomegalovirus infection. Study in general: It was recently identified HLA-C-restricted and well-studied HLA-B-restricted CMV epitopes that the study used. Public TCR beta signatures indicated both CMV infection and matching HLA type.

TCRdb recomputed calls from the reads with MiXCR, one row per CDR3 protein. The sample contains 300,000 or so distinct CDR3 sequences, 20% to 25% of which appear only once. Germline V gene data show CDR1 as SEHNR and CDR2 as FQNEAQ (reference sequence). Trimming cost V 1 base and J 5 bases, with 12 bases left between them. The CDR3 is made up of 15 amino acids. On this clonotype itself: The antigen is not known.

This material consisted of cultured PBMCs, taken from culture after CMV antigen stimulation. The rearrangement joins TRBV7-9 to TRBJ2-1; the D gene could be TRBD1 or TRBD2 (5 bases each). This receptor was identified in a human donor in good health (CMV status not recorded). Some clones in this sample may be carry-over from other donors' samples. CDR3 region: CASSLGDRLHNEQFF. DNA for the CDR3: TGTGCCAGCAGCTTAGGGGACCGACTACACAATGAGCAGTTCTTC.